This TCR beta chain was sequenced for a study of T cells after yellow fever vaccination. This clonotype was counted at least ten times. TCRdb called the 5' RACE reads again in MiXCR, with one record for every CDR3 protein. The sample consists of about 240,000 distinct CDR3 sequences, roughly 7.2% of them appearing once. The input for sequencing was CD4+ T cells sorted from PBMCs, taken 15 days after the yellow fever booster vaccination. The TCR originated in a man younger than 45 who received the YFV17D yellow fever vaccine.

Here the CDR3 DNA reads TGTGCCAGCAGCTTAAGTTCTGGGCCAGATACGCAGTATTTT. This encodes CASSLSSGPDTQYF. The chain combines TRBV7-3 with TRBJ2-3; D remains ambiguous. The germline V and J ends were trimmed by 1 base and 4 bases, with 9 bases remaining between them. Looked up from germline, CDR1 is SGHTA and CDR2 is FQGTGA. The CDR3 runs to 14 residues.